A single sample gave rise to the 24 T cell receptor beta chains below, sequenced in a study of CD8+CD57+ T cells in acquired aplastic anemia. Profiles of TCR beta VDJ and CDR3 were generated from a genomic DNA template. TCRdb reprocessed the reads via MiXCR and lists one record per CDR3 protein. The sample yields about half a million distinct CDR3 sequences, around 30% seen once. Sequenced patients had shown CD8+CD57+ cell expansion by flow cytometry. What was sequenced was sorted CD4+, CD8+, or CD8+CD57+ T cells (not recorded which) from PBMCs. The receptors shown here come from a human donor with aplastic anemia.

This clonotype was counted only a few times. The chain uses TRBV3-1 and TRBJ1-2, with 12 positions matching TRBD1. Trimming removed 4 bases from V and 5 bases from J; junction bases left unmatched: 5. Germline CDR1 and CDR2: LGHDT and YNNKEL (reference sequence). This CDR3 has 15 residues. CDR3 amino acids: CASSPGTGGGYGYTF. The CDR3 DNA sequence: TGTGCCAGCAGCCCAGGGACAGGGGGCGGGTATGGCTACACCTTC.

This clonotype was observed many times. The CDR3 here is CASSSTVSRSQPQHF. The CDR3 DNA reads TGTGCCAGTAGTTCGACAGTCTCAAGGAGTCAGCCCCAGCATTTT. The chain has TRBV19 and TRBJ1-5; D is possibly TRBD1 (5 bases). Trimming took 5 bases from V and 6 from J, leaving 17 bases between them. The germline CDR1 and CDR2 sequences are LNHDA and SQIVND (reference sequence). The CDR3 has 15 residues.

The rearrangement uses TRBV7-6 and TRBJ1-2; D gene uncertain. The CDR3 consists of 12 residues. CDR1 and CDR2 (germline): SGHVS, FNYEAQ. The V and J ends lost 6 bases and 6 bases respectively, with 11 bases between them. This CDR3 reads CASREGGNGYTF. In DNA, the CDR3 is TGTGCCAGCAGGGAGGGAGGGAATGGCTACACCTTC.

The chain is built from TRBV6-5 and TRBJ2-7, with TRBD2 matching over 13 bases. The CDR3 loop spans 17 amino acids. Germline CDR1 MNHEY, CDR2 SVGAGI. Germline trimming cut 4 bases from V and 0 bases from J; bases unmatched to any gene: 6. The CDR3 region has the DNA TGTGCCAGCAGTTTGACTAGCGGGGGGACTACCTCCTACGAGCAGTACTTC. Translated, it gives CASSLTSGGTTSYEQYF.

As regards this clonotype: This sequence may be a read error, since a much larger clone differs from it by one base. V gene TRBV20-1 combines with J gene TRBJ1-2; the D is unclear. Trimming stripped 6 bases from V and 2 bases from J, with 22 bases between. The germline V gene encodes CDR1 DFQATT and CDR2 SNEGSKA (reference sequence). The CDR3 has 16 amino acids. CDR3 loop: CSAAGIGIRFNYGYTF. The CDR3 DNA reads as TGCAGTGCGGCCGGGATAGGGATCAGATTCAACTATGGCTACACCTTC.

There are many counts of this clonotype. The chain combines TRBV7-2 with TRBJ1-2; 8 bases line up with TRBD1. The CDR3 loop spans 14 amino acids. Losses at the gene ends were 8 bases for V and 7 bases for J; bases not matched to a gene: 12. Germline V lookup: CDR1 SGHTA, CDR2 FQGNSA. CDR3 sequence (DNA): TGTGCCAGCTCCGAGGACAGGGTGGTTACTGGCTACACCTTC. Its translation is CASSEDRVVTGYTF.

The J gene is TRBJ1-2, the V gene TRBV6-1; D possibly corresponds to TRBD1 (5 bases). From germline, CDR1 is MNHNS and CDR2 SASEGT. The CDR3 has 13 residues. With 6 bases removed from V and 8 bases from J, the gap between germline ends came to 16 bases. The CDR3 protein is CASSSYGGFGYTF. CDR3 coding DNA: TGTGCCAGCAGCAGCTACGGGGGGTTCGGCTACACCTTC.

CDR3: CASNRDEQYF. CDR3 sequence (DNA): TGTGCCAGCAACCGCGACGAGCAGTACTTC. The chain recombines TRBV7-3 with TRBJ2-7; no firm D call. The V gene lost 7 bases and the J gene lost 5 bases, with 6 bases spanning the gap. The V gene's germline CDR1 is SGHTA and CDR2 FQGTGA. The CDR3 consists of 10 residues.

As regards this clonotype: This sequence may be a read error, since a much larger clone differs from it by one base. The chain recombines TRBV24-1 with TRBJ2-3, with D possibly TRBD2 on 6 matching bases. This CDR3 comprises 15 residues. CDR1 is KGHDR and CDR2 is SFDVKD in the germline V gene. V dropped 6 bases and J dropped 1 base, with 13 bases sitting between them. The CDR3 here is CATSYGGKGTDTQYF. The DNA for the CDR3 is TGTGCCACCAGTTATGGCGGGAAGGGCACAGATACGCAGTATTTT.

This clonotype was seen at least ten times. As DNA, the CDR3 is TGTGCCAGCAGCTTAGCAAGGGTTACCCGCACAGATACGCAGTATTTT. Amino acid sequence: CASSLARVTRTDTQYF. The V and J genes are TRBV7-2 and TRBJ2-3; D gene unclear. The CDR3 length is 16 residues. V lost 0 bases and J lost 1, with 11 bases in between. The germline CDR1 and CDR2 sequences are SGHTA and FQGNSA.

In its sample, this clonotype was seen many times. This chain uses TRBV2 with TRBJ2-7; maybe TRBD1 (5 bases). This CDR3 is 12 amino acids long. Germline V lookup: CDR1 SNHLY, CDR2 FYNNEI. Trimming removed 5 bases at V and 4 bases at J, with 9 bases between. CDR3 protein: CASSLQAYEQYF. The CDR3 DNA is TGTGCCAGCAGTTTACAGGCATACGAGCAGTACTTC.

The CDR3 DNA sequence: TGTGCCAGCAGCTTAGGACGCGGGAGCTATGGCTACACCTTC. This translates into CASSLGRGSYGYTF. The chain links TRBV7-9 to TRBJ1-2, with D unresolved. Germline assignment: CDR1 SEHNR and CDR2 FQNEAQ (reference sequence). The V end lost 1 base, the J end lost 4 bases, and 10 bases lay between the germline ends. The CDR3 length is 14 residues.

As concerns this clonotype: This may arise from a read error, as a much more abundant clone is one base away. As the CDR3 is not closed by the conserved phenylalanine or tryptophan, this likely results from a read error. V gene TRBV20-1 combines with J gene TRBJ1-1; maybe TRBD1 (5 bases). This CDR3 is 15 amino acids long. Germline V gene lookup returns CDR1 DFQATT and CDR2 SNEGSKA (reference sequence). The germline V and J ends were trimmed by 3 bases and 0 bases, with 14 bases remaining between them. The CDR3 sequence is CSARRGEGMNTEAFL. The CDR3 nucleotides are TGCAGTGCTAGGCGGGGCGAGGGGATGAACACTGAAGCTTTCCTT.

The sample holds many counts of this clonotype. The CDR3 region has the DNA TGTGCCAGCAGCTTAAGTTATTCCGCTAACTATGGCTACACCTTC. This encodes CASSLSYSANYGYTF. V gene TRBV7-2 combines with J gene TRBJ1-2; D is uncertain. The V gene lost 2 bases and the J gene lost 0 bases, with 10 bases spanning the gap. This CDR3 comprises 15 residues. Germline assignment: CDR1 SGHTA and CDR2 FQGNSA. Full variable domain (remainder filled in from reference TRBV7-2 and TRBJ1-2): GAGVSQSPSNKVTEKGKDVELRCDPISGHTALYWYRQSLGQGLEFLIYFQGNSAPDKSGLPSDRFSAERTGGSVSTLTIQRTQQEDSAVYLCASSLSYSANYGYTFGSGTRLTVV.

This clonotype was seen more than once but under ten times. The chain links TRBV6-7 to TRBJ2-7, with D perhaps matching TRBD1 (7 bases). TRBV6-7 is an ORF for which the function is uncertain. V shed 7 bases and J shed 3 bases, with 22 bases lying between them. The CDR3 length is 16 residues. CDR3 amino acids: CASKSDRVRGLYEQYF. CDR3 DNA sequence: TGTGCCAGCAAGTCCGACAGGGTGAGGGGACTCTACGAGCAGTACTTC.

A note on this clonotype: This may be a read error: a much more frequent sequence differs by one nucleotide. This CDR3 fails to terminate in the conserved phenylalanine or tryptophan, so it likely reflects a read error. The chain is built from TRBV20-1 and TRBJ1-5, with D possibly being TRBD1 (5 bases). The CDR3 runs to 14 residues. Germline loops: CDR1 DFQATT, CDR2 SNEGSKA (reference sequence). The germline V and J ends were trimmed by 3 bases and 3 bases, with 12 bases remaining between them. CDR3 DNA: TGCAGTGCTAGGGCTTCGGGGGTCAATCAGCCCCAGCATCTT. It yields the protein CSARASGVNQPQHL.

There are a few counts of this clonotype. This sequence joins TRBV20-1 and TRBJ2-4; D ambiguous. The CDR3 sequence is 13 residues long. The ends were cut back, 3 bases at V and 0 bases at J, with 6 bases in the middle. The germline V gene encodes CDR1 DFQATT and CDR2 SNEGSKA (reference sequence). CDR3 in amino acids: CSARGLAKNIQYF. DNA for the CDR3: TGCAGTGCTAGGGGTCTAGCCAAAAACATTCAGTACTTC.

This clonotype has just a few counts. Since a much larger clone is just one base distant, this may be a read error. The V and J genes are TRBV29-1 and TRBJ2-3; D call uncertain. Germline-derived CDR1 and CDR2 are SQVTM and ANQGSEA. The CDR3 is 14 amino acids. CDR3 protein: CSAEDPQVRDTQYF. The CDR3, as DNA: TGCAGCGCTGAAGATCCCCAGGTGAGGGATACGCAGTATTTT.

The sample holds a few counts of this clonotype. This chain uses TRBV11-2 with TRBJ2-3; 7 positions match TRBD2. V was pared by 4 bases and J by 0 bases, with 7 bases of the junction left unmatched. This CDR3 is built from 16 residues. The germline gives CDR1 SGHAT, CDR2 FQNNGV. In DNA, the CDR3 is TGTGCCAGCAGCTCCGTACCCGGGGGGAGCACAGATACGCAGTATTTT. Translating it yields CASSSVPGGSTDTQYF.

This clonotype was observed a few times. This chain connects TRBV20-1 to TRBJ2-1, with 9 bases that match TRBD1. The CDR3 has 16 residues. Per germline, CDR1 DFQATT and CDR2 SNEGSKA (reference sequence). V lost 1 base and J lost 7; bases outside the gene matches: 11. CDR3 sequence: CSARVRYRGRVNEQFF. CDR3 in DNA: TGCAGTGCTAGAGTTCGGTACAGGGGGCGCGTAAATGAGCAGTTCTTC.

This clonotype was seen ten or more times. The CDR3 is CSARDRVNTEAFF. DNA of the CDR3: TGCAGTGCTAGAGACAGGGTGAACACTGAAGCTTTCTTT. The gene calls are TRBV20-1 and TRBJ1-1, with TRBD1 as a possible D gene (5 bases). Trimming shortened V by 0 bases and J by 0 bases, and 5 bases separated the two germline ends. CDR3 length equals 13 residues. Germline lookup yields CDR1 DFQATT and CDR2 SNEGSKA (reference sequence).

This clonotype was detected many times. This chain connects TRBV5-6 to TRBJ1-2; D remains unclear. Trimming removed 2 bases from V and 8 bases from J, with 7 bases in between. Germline assignment: CDR1 SGHDT and CDR2 YYEEEE. The CDR3 length is 11 residues. This chain's CDR3 is CASSFERGYTF. The CDR3 nucleotides are TGTGCCAGCAGCTTCGAGAGGGGCTACACCTTC.

This chain uses TRBV20-1 with TRBJ2-7; 7 bases align to TRBD2. The CDR3 contains 16 residues. Germline lookup yields CDR1 DFQATT and CDR2 SNEGSKA (reference sequence). The ends lost 4 bases at V and 0 bases at J; junction bases unmatched: 12. CDR3 in DNA: TGCAGTGCTACCCCGTGGGCTAGCGGCCTCTCCTACGAGCAGTACTTC. Translated, it gives CSATPWASGLSYEQYF.

The chain combines TRBV19 with TRBJ1-2; D might be TRBD1 (6 bases). V was shortened by 7 bases and J by 4 bases, with 22 bases between the two germline ends. Per germline, CDR1 LNHDA and CDR2 SQIVND (reference sequence). This CDR3 is built from 16 residues. The CDR3 sequence: CASTLTQGTLIYGYTF. CDR3 DNA sequence: TGTGCCAGTACCCTAACCCAGGGGACACTAATCTATGGCTACACCTTC.